This TCR beta chain was identified during a study of OX40 agonist ivuxolimab in advanced cancers. Overall study findings and caveats: Both CD4+ and CD8+ T cell populations in blood had undergone clonal expansion by week 6 at 0.1 to 3.0 mg/kg. Normalized T-cell clonal expansion was also low in some nonresponders.

The V gene's germline CDR1 is SGHVS and CDR2 FQNEAQ. The trim removed 0 bases at V and 6 bases at J, leaving 8 bases unmatched. CDR3 length: 17 residues. About this clone: Antigen specificity is unknown.

TCRdb's copy holds only in-frame clones and misses some; the assay was immunoSEQ multiplex PCR. In the table there are 48,000 or so clones, about 81% of which are singletons. The V gene is TRBV7-8, the J gene TRBJ2-2; 9 bases match TRBD2. Sequencing was performed on CD4+ or CD8+ T cells sorted from blood, taken in a trial of the OX40 agonist ivuxolimab. The receptor comes from an adult with an advanced solid tumor such as melanoma, head and neck, liver or kidney cancer. Here the CDR3 DNA reads TGTGCCAGCAGCTTAGCGAGGATTAGCGGGAGACCCGGGGAGCTGTTTTTT. It is translated as CASSLARISGRPGELFF. The variable domain in full, completed from reference TRBV7-8 and TRBJ2-2, reads GAGVSQSPRYKVAKRGQDVALRCDPISGHVSLFWYQQALGQGPEFLTYFQNEAQLDKSGLPSDRFFAERPEGSVSTLKIQRTQQEDSAVYLCASSLARISGRPGELFFGEGSRLTVL.